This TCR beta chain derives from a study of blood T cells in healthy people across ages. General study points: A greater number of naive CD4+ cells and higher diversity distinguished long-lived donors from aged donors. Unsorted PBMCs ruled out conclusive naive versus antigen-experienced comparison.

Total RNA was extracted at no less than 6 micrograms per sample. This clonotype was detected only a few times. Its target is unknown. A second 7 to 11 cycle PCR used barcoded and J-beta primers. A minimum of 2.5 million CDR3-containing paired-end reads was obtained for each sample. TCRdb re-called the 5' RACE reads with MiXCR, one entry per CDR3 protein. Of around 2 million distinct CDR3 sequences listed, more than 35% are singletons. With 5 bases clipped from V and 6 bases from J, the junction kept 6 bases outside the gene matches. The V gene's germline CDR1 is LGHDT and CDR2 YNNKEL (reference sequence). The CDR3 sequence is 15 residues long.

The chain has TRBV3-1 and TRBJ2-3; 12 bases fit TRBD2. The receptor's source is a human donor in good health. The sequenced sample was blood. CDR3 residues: CASSGLAGQGDTQYF. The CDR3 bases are TGTGCCAGCAGCGGACTAGCGGGGCAGGGGGATACGCAGTATTTT.